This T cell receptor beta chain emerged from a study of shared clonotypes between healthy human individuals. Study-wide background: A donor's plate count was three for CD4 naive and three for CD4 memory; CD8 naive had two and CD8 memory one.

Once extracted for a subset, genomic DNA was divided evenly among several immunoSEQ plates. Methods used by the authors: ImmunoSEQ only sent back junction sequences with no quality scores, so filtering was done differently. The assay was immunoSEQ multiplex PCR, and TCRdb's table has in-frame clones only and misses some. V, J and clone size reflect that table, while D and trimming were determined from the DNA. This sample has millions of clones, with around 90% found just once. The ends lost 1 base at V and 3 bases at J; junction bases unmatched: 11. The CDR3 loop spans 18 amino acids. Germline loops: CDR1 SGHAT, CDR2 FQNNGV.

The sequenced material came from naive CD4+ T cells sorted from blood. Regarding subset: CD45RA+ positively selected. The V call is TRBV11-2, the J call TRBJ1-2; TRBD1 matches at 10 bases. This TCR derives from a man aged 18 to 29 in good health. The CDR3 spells CASSLVGQGVFSDYGYTF. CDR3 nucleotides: TGTGCCAGCAGCTTAGTCGGACAGGGGGTATTCAGTGACTATGGCTACACCTTC.